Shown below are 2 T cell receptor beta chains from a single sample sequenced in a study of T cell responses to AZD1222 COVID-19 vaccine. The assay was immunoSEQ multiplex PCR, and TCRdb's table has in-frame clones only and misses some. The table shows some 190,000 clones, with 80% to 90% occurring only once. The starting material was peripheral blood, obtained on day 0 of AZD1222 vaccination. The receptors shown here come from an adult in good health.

CDR3 amino acids: CASSLLPAGELFF. The CDR3, as DNA: TGTGCCAGCAGCTTATTACCAGCCGGGGAGCTGTTTTTT. V and J are TRBV7-2 and TRBJ2-2; D is unclear. This CDR3 has 13 amino acids. Per germline, CDR1 SGHTA and CDR2 FQGNSA. V shed 2 bases and J shed 6 bases, with 7 bases lying between them.

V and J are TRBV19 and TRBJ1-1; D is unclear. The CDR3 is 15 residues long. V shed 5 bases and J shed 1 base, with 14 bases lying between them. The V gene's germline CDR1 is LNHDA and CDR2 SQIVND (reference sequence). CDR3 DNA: TGTGCCAGTAGTGCCCCCAAAGAGGGGAACACTGAAGCTTTCTTT. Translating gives CASSAPKEGNTEAFF.